This T cell receptor (beta chain) was observed in a study of shared clonotypes between healthy human individuals. The DNA input per sorted-subset replicate PCR was 150 to 200 ng, corresponding to some 33,000 T cell genomes. Data came from immunoSEQ multiplex PCR; TCRdb stores just in-frame clones and leaves some out. Of roughly 2,300,000 clones in the sample, 80% to 95% were seen once. Germline lookup yields CDR1 LGHNA and CDR2 YNFKEQ. Trimming left V 0 bases short and J 3 bases short, with 11 bases between. The CDR3 extends over 16 amino acids. The sequencing input was naive CD4+ T cells from PBMCs. The subset: CD45RA+ positively selected. The TCR sequence derives from a man aged 18 to 29 in good health. Some clones in this sample may be carry-over from other donors' samples. The chain uses TRBV4-2 and TRBJ1-4; no clear D gene. The CDR3 bases are TGTGCCAGCAGCCAAGATCTGGGGAGAGCTAATGAAAAACTGTTTTTT. Its protein product is CASSQDLGRANEKLFF.